The 17 T cell receptor beta chains below all came from one sample that was sequenced in a study of cytomegalovirus exposure and HLA in healthy donors. PCR was performed using 60 Vbeta and 13 Jbeta primers. The repertoire was sequenced with immunoSEQ multiplex PCR; TCRdb's copy has only in-frame clones and lacks some. The sample has 150,000 to 250,000 clones, approximately 83% seen once; the top ten hold roughly 0.098%. Sequenced material: PBMCs. The receptors originated from a boy under 10 years old in good health and CMV-seronegative.

This clone was seen a few times. This chain links TRBV27 with TRBJ1-1; the D gene is possibly TRBD1 (5 bases). Per germline, CDR1 MNHEY and CDR2 SMNVEV (reference sequence). The V end lost 5 bases, the J end lost 3 bases, and 10 bases lay between the germline ends. The CDR3 sequence is 13 residues long. CDR3 in DNA: TGTGCCAGCAGTCGGACAAGTTACACTGAAGCTTTCTTT. Protein: CASSRTSYTEAFF.

The CDR3 coding sequence is TGTGCCACCAGCAGTCTCTCAGGGGCCGCGGTATTTGGCTACACCTTC. It translates to CATSSLSGAAVFGYTF. The gene calls are TRBV15 and TRBJ1-2; D might be TRBD1 (6 bases). Germline V gene lookup returns CDR1 LNHNV and CDR2 YYDKDF (reference sequence). The CDR3 contains 16 residues. Trimming removed 3 bases from V and 7 bases from J, with 21 bases in between.

The V gene is TRBV5-4, the J gene TRBJ2-5; unclear D gene. The germline gives CDR1 SGHNT, CDR2 YYREEE (reference sequence). This CDR3 is 13 amino acids long. Trimming removed 4 bases at V and 4 bases at J, with 11 bases between. The CDR3 loop reads CASSPYLGETQYF. The CDR3 nucleotides are TGTGCCAGCAGCCCGTACCTCGGAGAGACCCAGTACTTC.

For the CDR3, the DNA is TGTGCCACCAGCAGGGACAGGTCTAATGAAAAACTGTTTTTT. Protein product: CATSRDRSNEKLFF. The chain employs TRBV15 and TRBJ1-4, with 7 bases identical to TRBD1. From germline, CDR1 is LNHNV and CDR2 YYDKDF (reference sequence). The V segment lost 3 bases and the J segment 3 bases; nucleotides outside the gene matches: 1. The CDR3 loop spans 14 amino acids.

This sequence joins TRBV12-5 and TRBJ2-7; TRBD2 might be the D (5 bases). The CDR3 contains 12 residues. V lost 5 bases and J lost 4, with 9 bases in between. Per germline, CDR1 LGHNT and CDR2 FRNRAP. The chain's CDR3 is CASGPRLYEQYF. In nucleotides, the CDR3 is TGTGCTAGTGGTCCACGACTATACGAGCAGTACTTC.

The J gene is TRBJ1-1, the V gene TRBV15, with D possibly being TRBD1 (6 bases). This CDR3 region has 17 residues. Germline-derived CDR1 and CDR2 are LNHNV and YYDKDF (reference sequence). V lost 2 bases and J 2 bases, leaving 18 bases between the germline ends. The CDR3 bases are TGTGCCACCAGCAGAAACCACGGGGGGCAGTTTAACACTGAAGCTTTCTTT. It codes for CATSRNHGGQFNTEAFF.

The chain links TRBV7-2 to TRBJ2-5; 9 bases match TRBD2. Trimming at V came to 8 bases and at J to 4 bases, leaving 5 bases not matched to a gene. The CDR3 length is 13 residues. The germline V gene encodes CDR1 SGHTA and CDR2 FQGNSA. CDR3 sequence reads: CASRAGGGETQYF. CDR3 coding DNA: TGTGCCAGCCGCGCGGGGGGGGGAGAGACCCAGTACTTC.

The chain has TRBV2 and TRBJ1-5, with 9 bases lining up with TRBD1. From germline, CDR1 is SNHLY and CDR2 FYNNEI. The CDR3 loop spans 13 amino acids. After removal of 6 bases from V and 6 bases from J, the junction contained 3 bases not matched to a gene. CDR3 region: CASSEDRGQPQHF. Here the CDR3 DNA reads TGTGCCAGCAGCGAGGACAGGGGTCAGCCCCAGCATTTT.

The genes are TRBV6-5 and TRBJ1-6; D is unresolved. The CDR3 has 14 residues. The V gene lost 2 bases and the J gene lost 6 bases, with 8 bases spanning the gap. Germline V lookup: CDR1 MNHEY, CDR2 SVGAGI. CDR3 in amino acids: CASSYRRFNSPLHF. The CDR3 coding sequence is TGTGCCAGCAGTTACAGGCGGTTTAATTCACCCCTCCACTTT.

The genes are TRBV27 and TRBJ1-5; D call uncertain. CDR3 length equals 15 residues. With 0 bases removed from V and 0 bases from J, the gap between germline ends came to 6 bases. CDR1 MNHEY and CDR2 SMNVEV come from the germline V gene (reference sequence). CDR3 in amino acids: CASSLSRYSNQPQHF. The CDR3 nucleotides are TGTGCCAGCAGTTTATCGAGGTATAGCAATCAGCCCCAGCATTTT.

The chain is built from TRBV11-1 and TRBJ2-3, with D perhaps matching TRBD1 (6 bases). The CDR3 totals 15 residues. The V and J ends lost 5 bases and 5 bases respectively, with 17 bases between them. Germline assignment: CDR1 SGHAT and CDR2 FQDESV (reference sequence). The CDR3 loop is CASSPRWGLVDTQYF. The CDR3 DNA reads TGTGCCAGCAGCCCCCGTTGGGGGCTGGTAGATACGCAGTATTTT.

The CDR3 sequence: CASRSQGQGEQFF. CDR3 in DNA: TGTGCCAGCAGATCTCAGGGGCAGGGGGAGCAGTTCTTC. This chain links TRBV7-3 with TRBJ2-1; D is possibly TRBD1 (6 bases). Germline V lookup: CDR1 SGHTA, CDR2 FQGTGA. This CDR3 comprises 13 residues. The ends were cut back, 6 bases at V and 10 bases at J, with 16 bases in the middle.

The chain carries TRBV11-3 and TRBJ2-7, with D possibly TRBD2 on 6 matching bases. The CDR3 length is 17 residues. The V gene lost 1 base and the J gene lost 2 bases, with 18 bases spanning the gap. Per germline, CDR1 SGHNT and CDR2 YENEEA. This chain's CDR3 is CASSLVVTGRMTYEQYF. DNA for the CDR3: TGTGCCAGCAGCTTAGTGGTGACCGGGAGAATGACCTACGAGCAGTACTTC.

This rearrangement joins TRBV29-1 to TRBJ1-1; TRBD1 might be the D (5 bases). V dropped 4 bases and J dropped 2 bases, with 20 bases sitting between them. The CDR3 loop spans 16 amino acids. Germline assignment: CDR1 SQVTM and CDR2 ANQGSEA. The CDR3, as DNA: TGCAGCGTTGGCGACAGCAGCACGATTGGAAACACTGAAGCTTTCTTT. Protein product: CSVGDSSTIGNTEAFF. The variable domain in full, completed from reference TRBV29-1 and TRBJ1-1, reads SAVISQKPSRDICQRGTSLTIQCQVDSQVTMMFWYRQQPGQSLTLIATANQGSEATYESGFVIDKFPISRPNLTFSTLTVSNMSPEDSSIYLCSVGDSSTIGNTEAFFGQGTRLTVV.

The chain carries TRBV7-2 and TRBJ2-1; 11 bases are shared with TRBD2. Germline V gene sequence: CDR1 SGHTA, CDR2 FQGNSA. CDR3 length: 16 amino acids. J lost 8 bases, V lost 0 bases, and 6 bases had no gene match. CDR3 DNA: TGTGCCAGCAGCTTAGCTAGCGGGGGGGCCGTCTATGAGCAGTTCTTC. Encoded protein: CASSLASGGAVYEQFF. The full variable domain, its missing parts supplied by reference TRBV7-2 and TRBJ2-1, is GAGVSQSPSNKVTEKGKDVELRCDPISGHTALYWYRQSLGQGLEFLIYFQGNSAPDKSGLPSDRFSAERTGGSVSTLTIQRTQQEDSAVYLCASSLASGGAVYEQFFGPGTRLTVL.

This chain joins TRBV7-2 and TRBJ2-5, with D possibly TRBD2 on 7 matching bases. TRBJ2-7 explains the end of the DNA better; the J call may be wrong. CDR1 SGHTA and CDR2 FQGNSA come from the germline V gene. The CDR3 has 14 amino acids. In DNA form, the CDR3 reads TGTGCCAGCAGCTGGGGGGGGCGCTCCTACGAGCAGTACTTC. Protein: CASSWGGRSYEQYF.

This chain joins TRBV30 and TRBJ2-3, with a tentative D call TRBD2 (5 bases). This CDR3 is built from 16 residues. Germline lookup yields CDR1 GTSNPN and CDR2 SVGIG (reference sequence). Trimming cost V 0 bases and J 0 bases, with 13 bases left between them. The CDR3 here is CAWSVRRGSSTDTQYF. In DNA, the CDR3 is TGTGCCTGGAGTGTAAGAAGAGGGTCTAGCACAGATACGCAGTATTTT.